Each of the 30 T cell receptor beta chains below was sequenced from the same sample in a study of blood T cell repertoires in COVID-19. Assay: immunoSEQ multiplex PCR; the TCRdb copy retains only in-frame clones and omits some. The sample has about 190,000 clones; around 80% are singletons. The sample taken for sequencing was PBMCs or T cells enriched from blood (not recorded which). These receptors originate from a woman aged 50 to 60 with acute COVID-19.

Here the CDR3 reads CASSPRERETQYF. The CDR3 coding sequence is TGTGCCAGCAGTCCCCGGGAGAGAGAGACCCAGTACTTC. V usage is TRBV12-3 or TRBV12-4 and J usage is TRBJ2-5; a weak D match, TRBD2 (6 bases). Trimming stripped 5 bases from V and 4 bases from J, with 11 bases between. The CDR3 contains 13 residues.

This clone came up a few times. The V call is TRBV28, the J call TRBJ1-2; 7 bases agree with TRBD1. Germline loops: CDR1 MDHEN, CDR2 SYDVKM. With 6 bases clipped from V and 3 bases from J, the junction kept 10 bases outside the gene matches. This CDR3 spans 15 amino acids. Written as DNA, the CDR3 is TGTGCCAGCAGCGGGGTTTGGCAGGGGGACTATGGCTACACCTTC. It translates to CASSGVWQGDYGYTF.

The DNA of the CDR3 is TGTGCCAGCAAATACAGGGTAGAGACCCAGTACTTC. Translated, it gives CASKYRVETQYF. The chain uses TRBV12-3 or TRBV12-4 and TRBJ2-5, with D perhaps TRBD1 (6 bases). This CDR3 has 12 residues. V dropped 7 bases and J dropped 4 bases, with 10 bases sitting between them.

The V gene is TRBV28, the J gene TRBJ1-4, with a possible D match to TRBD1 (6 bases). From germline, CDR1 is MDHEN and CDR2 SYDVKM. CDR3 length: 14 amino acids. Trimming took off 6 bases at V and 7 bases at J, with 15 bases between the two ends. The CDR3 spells CASSLPGQGEKLFF. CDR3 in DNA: TGTGCCAGCAGCCTACCGGGACAAGGTGAAAAACTGTTTTTT.

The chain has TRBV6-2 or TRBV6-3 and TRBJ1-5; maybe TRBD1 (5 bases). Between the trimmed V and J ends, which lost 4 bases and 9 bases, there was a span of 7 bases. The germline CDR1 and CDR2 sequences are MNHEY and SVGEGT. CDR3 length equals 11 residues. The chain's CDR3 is CASSWGGPQHF. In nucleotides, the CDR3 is TGTGCCAGCAGTTGGGGGGGGCCCCAGCATTTT.

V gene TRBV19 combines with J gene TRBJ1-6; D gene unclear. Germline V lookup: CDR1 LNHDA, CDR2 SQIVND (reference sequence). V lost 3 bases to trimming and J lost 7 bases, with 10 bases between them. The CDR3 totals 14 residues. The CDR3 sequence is CASSIRDRNSPLHF. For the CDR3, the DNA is TGTGCCAGTAGTATCCGGGATCGGAATTCACCCCTCCACTTT.

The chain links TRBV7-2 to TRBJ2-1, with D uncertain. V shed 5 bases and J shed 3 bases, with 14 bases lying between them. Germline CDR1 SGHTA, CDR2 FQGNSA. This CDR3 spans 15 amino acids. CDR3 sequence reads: CASSPRVLDYNEQFF. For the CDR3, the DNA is TGTGCCAGCAGCCCCCGGGTGCTGGACTACAATGAGCAGTTCTTC. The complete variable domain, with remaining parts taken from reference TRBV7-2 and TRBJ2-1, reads GAGVSQSPSNKVTEKGKDVELRCDPISGHTALYWYRQSLGQGLEFLIYFQGNSAPDKSGLPSDRFSAERTGGSVSTLTIQRTQQEDSAVYLCASSPRVLDYNEQFFGPGTRLTVL.

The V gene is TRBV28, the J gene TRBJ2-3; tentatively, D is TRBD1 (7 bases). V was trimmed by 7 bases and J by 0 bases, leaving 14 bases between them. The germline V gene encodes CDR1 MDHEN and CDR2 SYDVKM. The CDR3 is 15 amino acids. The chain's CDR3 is CASTARGTSTDTQYF. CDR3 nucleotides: TGTGCCAGCACCGCCAGGGGGACTAGCACAGATACGCAGTATTTT.

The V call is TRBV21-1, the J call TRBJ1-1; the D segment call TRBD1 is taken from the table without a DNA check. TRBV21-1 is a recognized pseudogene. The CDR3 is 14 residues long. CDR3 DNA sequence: TGTGCCAGCCAAGAGACAGGGGCCAACACTGAAGCTTTCTTT. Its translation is CASQETGANTEAFF.

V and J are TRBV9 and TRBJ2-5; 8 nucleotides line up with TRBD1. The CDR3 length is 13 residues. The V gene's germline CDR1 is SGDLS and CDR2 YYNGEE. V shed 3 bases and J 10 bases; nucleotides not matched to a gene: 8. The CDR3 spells CASSGPGQVNQYF. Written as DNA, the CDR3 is TGTGCCAGCAGCGGGCCGGGACAGGTGAACCAGTACTTC.

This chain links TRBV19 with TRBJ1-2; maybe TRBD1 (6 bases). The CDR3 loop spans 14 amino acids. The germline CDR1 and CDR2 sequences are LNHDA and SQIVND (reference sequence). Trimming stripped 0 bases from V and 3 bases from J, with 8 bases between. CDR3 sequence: CASSIEAGDYGYTF. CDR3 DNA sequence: TGTGCCAGTAGTATAGAAGCAGGGGACTATGGCTACACCTTC.

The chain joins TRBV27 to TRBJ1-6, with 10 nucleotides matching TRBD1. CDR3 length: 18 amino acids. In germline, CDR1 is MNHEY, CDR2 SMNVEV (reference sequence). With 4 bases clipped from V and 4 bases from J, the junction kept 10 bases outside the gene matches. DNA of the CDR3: TGTGCCAGCAGTTCCTTGAGACAGGGGGCCACTTATAATTCACCCCTCCACTTT. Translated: CASSSLRQGATYNSPLHF.

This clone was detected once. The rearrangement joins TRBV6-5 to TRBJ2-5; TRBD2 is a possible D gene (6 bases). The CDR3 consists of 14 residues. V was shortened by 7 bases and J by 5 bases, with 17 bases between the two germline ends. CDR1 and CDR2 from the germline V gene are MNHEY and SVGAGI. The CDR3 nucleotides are TGTGCCAGCACCCGACTTGGGGGGTTTGAGACCCAGTACTTC. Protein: CASTRLGGFETQYF.

The CDR3: CASSIDLGTSGGFSSYNEQFF. CDR3 coding DNA: TGTGCCAGTAGTATAGATCTAGGGACTAGCGGGGGATTTAGCTCCTACAATGAGCAGTTCTTC. The V gene is TRBV19, the J gene TRBJ2-1; 14 nucleotides align to TRBD2. Germline V lookup: CDR1 LNHDA, CDR2 SQIVND (reference sequence). After removal of 0 bases from V and 0 bases from J, the junction contained 10 bases not matched to a gene. This CDR3 has 21 residues.

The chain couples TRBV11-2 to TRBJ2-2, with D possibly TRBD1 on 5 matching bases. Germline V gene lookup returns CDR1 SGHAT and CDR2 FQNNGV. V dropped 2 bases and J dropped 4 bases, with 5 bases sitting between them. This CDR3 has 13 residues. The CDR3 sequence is CASSLRGTGELFF. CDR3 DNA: TGTGCCAGCAGCTTAAGGGGCACCGGGGAGCTGTTTTTT.

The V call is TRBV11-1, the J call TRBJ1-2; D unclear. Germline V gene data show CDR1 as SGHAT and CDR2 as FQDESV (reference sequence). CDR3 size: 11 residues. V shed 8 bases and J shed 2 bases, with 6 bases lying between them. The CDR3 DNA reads TGTGCCAGCGGGGAGAACTATGGCTACACCTTC. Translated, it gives CASGENYGYTF. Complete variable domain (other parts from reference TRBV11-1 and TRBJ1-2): EAEVAQSPRYKITEKSQAVAFWCDPISGHATLYWYRQILGQGPELLVQFQDESVVDDSQLPKDRFSAERLKGVDSTLKIQPAELGDSAMYLCASGENYGYTFGSGTRLTVV.

The CDR3 region is CASSPPWGSRGTGYTF. DNA for the CDR3: TGTGCCAGCAGTCCTCCTTGGGGGTCTCGCGGGACCGGCTACACCTTC. This rearrangement joins TRBV28 to TRBJ1-2; maybe TRBD1 (5 bases). In germline, CDR1 is MDHEN, CDR2 SYDVKM. The CDR3 is 16 residues long. The germline V and J ends were trimmed by 5 bases and 8 bases, with 24 bases remaining between them.

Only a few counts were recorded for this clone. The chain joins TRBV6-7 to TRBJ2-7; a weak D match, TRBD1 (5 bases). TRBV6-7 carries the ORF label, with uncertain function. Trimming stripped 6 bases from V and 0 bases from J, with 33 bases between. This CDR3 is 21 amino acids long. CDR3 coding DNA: TGTGCCAGCAGCCACGTCCCTCTCGGTCGACAGTCCACCTTTACCTCCTACGAGCAGTACGTC. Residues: CASSHVPLGRQSTFTSYEQYV.

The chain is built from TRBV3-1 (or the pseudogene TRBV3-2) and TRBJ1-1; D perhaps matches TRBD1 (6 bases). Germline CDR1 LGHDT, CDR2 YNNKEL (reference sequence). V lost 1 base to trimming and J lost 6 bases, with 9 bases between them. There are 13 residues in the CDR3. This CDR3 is CASSQGGGAEAFF. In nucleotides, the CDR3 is TGTGCCAGCAGCCAAGGAGGGGGGGCTGAAGCTTTCTTT.

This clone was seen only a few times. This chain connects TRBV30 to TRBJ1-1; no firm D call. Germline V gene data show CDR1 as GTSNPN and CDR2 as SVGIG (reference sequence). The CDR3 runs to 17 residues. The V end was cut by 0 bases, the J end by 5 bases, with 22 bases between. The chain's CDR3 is CAWSVLRATLRGTEAFF. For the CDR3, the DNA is TGTGCCTGGAGTGTACTTAGGGCTACGCTCCGAGGGACTGAAGCTTTCTTT.

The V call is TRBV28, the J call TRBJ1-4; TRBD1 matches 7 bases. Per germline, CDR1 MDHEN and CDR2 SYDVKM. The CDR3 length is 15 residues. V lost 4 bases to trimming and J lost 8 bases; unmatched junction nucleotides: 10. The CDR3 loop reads CASSSPQGVSEKLFF. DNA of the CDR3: TGTGCCAGCAGTTCTCCGCAGGGGGTTAGCGAAAAACTGTTTTTT.

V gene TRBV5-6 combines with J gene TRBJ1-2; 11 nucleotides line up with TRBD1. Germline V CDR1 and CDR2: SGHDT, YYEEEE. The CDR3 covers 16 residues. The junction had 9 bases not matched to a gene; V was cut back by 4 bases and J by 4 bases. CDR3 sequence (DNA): TGTGCCAGCAGCCTGACCGGGACAGGGGGTCTCTATGGCTACACCTTC. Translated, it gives CASSLTGTGGLYGYTF.

CDR3 region: CASIKAPGEAFF. CDR3 coding DNA: TGTGCCAGCATCAAGGCCCCGGGGGAAGCTTTCTTT. The chain carries TRBV28 and TRBJ1-1; D not certain. Germline V gene data show CDR1 as MDHEN and CDR2 as SYDVKM. The CDR3 length is 12 residues. V was pared by 7 bases and J by 8 bases, with 14 bases between.

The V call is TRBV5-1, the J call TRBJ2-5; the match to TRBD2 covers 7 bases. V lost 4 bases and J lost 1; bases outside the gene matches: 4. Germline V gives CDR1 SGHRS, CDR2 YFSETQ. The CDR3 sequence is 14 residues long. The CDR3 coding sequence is TGCGCCAGCAGCGGCCGCGGGGGCCAAGAGACCCAGTACTTC. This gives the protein CASSGRGGQETQYF.

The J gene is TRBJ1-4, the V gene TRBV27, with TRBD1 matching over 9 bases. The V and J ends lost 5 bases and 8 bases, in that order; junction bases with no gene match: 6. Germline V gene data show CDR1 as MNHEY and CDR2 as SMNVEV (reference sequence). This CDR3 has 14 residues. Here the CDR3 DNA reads TGTGCCAGCAGTAAACGGGACAGGGACGAAAAACTGTTTTTT. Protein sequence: CASSKRDRDEKLFF.

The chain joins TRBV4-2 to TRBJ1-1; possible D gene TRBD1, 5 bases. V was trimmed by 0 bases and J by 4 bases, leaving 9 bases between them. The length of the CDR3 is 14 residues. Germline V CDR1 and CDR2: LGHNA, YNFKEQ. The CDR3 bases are TGTGCCAGCAGCCAAGATTCCGGGGGCACTGAAGCTTTCTTT. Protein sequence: CASSQDSGGTEAFF.

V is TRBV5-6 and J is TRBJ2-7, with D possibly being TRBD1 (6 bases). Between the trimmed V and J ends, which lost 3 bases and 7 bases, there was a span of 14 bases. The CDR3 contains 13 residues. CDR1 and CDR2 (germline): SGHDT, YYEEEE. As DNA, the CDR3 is TGTGCCAGCAGCTGGGGGCCCCAAGGGGAGCAGTACGTC. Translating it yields CASSWGPQGEQYV.

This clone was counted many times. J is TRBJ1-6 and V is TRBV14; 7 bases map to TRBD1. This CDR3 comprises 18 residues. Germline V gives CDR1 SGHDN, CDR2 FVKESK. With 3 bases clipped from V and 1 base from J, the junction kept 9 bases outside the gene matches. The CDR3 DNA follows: TGTGCCAGCAGCCATGGTCAGGGGGGAAGGTCCTATAATTCACCCCTCCACTTT. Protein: CASSHGQGGRSYNSPLHF.

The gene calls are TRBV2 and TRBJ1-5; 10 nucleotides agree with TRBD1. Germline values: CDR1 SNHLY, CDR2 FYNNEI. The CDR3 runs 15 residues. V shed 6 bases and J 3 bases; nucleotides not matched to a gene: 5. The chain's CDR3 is CASRGQGIDNQPQHF. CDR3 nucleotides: TGTGCCAGCAGGGGACAGGGGATAGACAATCAGCCCCAGCATTTT.

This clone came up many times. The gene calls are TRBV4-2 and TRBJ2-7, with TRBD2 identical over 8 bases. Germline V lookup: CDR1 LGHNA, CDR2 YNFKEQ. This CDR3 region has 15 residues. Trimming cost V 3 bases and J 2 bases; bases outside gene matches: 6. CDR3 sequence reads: CASSHTAGGTYEQYV. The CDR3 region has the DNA TGTGCCAGCAGCCATACTGCGGGGGGAACCTACGAGCAGTACGTC.